The sample holds many counts of the clone carrying this TCR beta chain. Its antigen is undetermined. V was trimmed by 5 bases and J by 4 bases, leaving 11 bases between them. Germline-derived CDR1 and CDR2 are SEHNR and FQNEAQ (reference sequence). This CDR3 is built from 14 residues. A sample-barcoded 5' primer and a J-beta primer mix were used in a second PCR of about 7 to 12 cycles. MiXCR, run by TCRdb on the 5' RACE reads, gives a single entry per CDR3 protein. The data contain approximately 1.5 million distinct CDR3 sequences, 30% to 40% of them seen just once; the ten biggest clones take up approximately 10%. This record comes from a study of blood T cells in healthy people across ages. Study-wide results and caveats: Samples with more naive T cells showed higher observed beta diversity.

The source is a woman aged 25-40 years in good health. Material for sequencing was blood. The rearrangement uses TRBV7-9 and TRBJ1-4; possible D gene TRBD1, 5 bases. The CDR3 sequence: CASSRGQGNEKLFF. For the CDR3, the DNA is TGTGCCAGCAGCCGAGGCCAGGGTAATGAAAAACTGTTTTTT. Full variable domain (missing parts from reference TRBV7-9 and TRBJ1-4): DTGVSQNPRHKITKRGQNVTFRCDPISEHNRLYWYRQTLGQGPEFLTYFQNEAQLEKSRLLSDRFSAERPKGSFSTLEIQRTEQGDSAMYLCASSRGQGNEKLFFGSGTQLSVL.